This T cell receptor (beta chain) derives from a study of blood T cell repertoires in COVID-19. Overall study: COVID-19 samples collected from the United States, Italy and Spain covered acute and convalescent phases. The analysed material was cDNA or gDNA that came from T cells, B-cell-depleted T cells, or PBMCs.

This CDR3 has 11 amino acids. V was cut by 6 bases and J by 6 bases, with 11 bases left in between. The germline V gene has CDR1 DFQATT and CDR2 SNEGSKA (reference sequence). The authors' processing: Amplifying reference gene primers gave estimates of nucleated cell counts. Sequencing was performed with immunoSEQ multiplex PCR; in TCRdb, only in-frame clones are kept and a portion is missing. V, J and clone size reflect that table, while D and trimming were determined from the DNA. The sample lists around 310,000 clones, over 75% occurring once. The material sequenced was peripheral blood. The clonotype was recovered from a woman in her sixties or seventies with acute or convalescent COVID-19. This sequence joins TRBV20-1 and TRBJ1-1, with no clear D. CDR3 sequence (DNA): TGCAGTGCAACAGCCAAGGCTGAAGCTTTCTTT. Translated, it gives CSATAKAEAFF.